This TCR beta chain stems from a study of blood T cell repertoires in COVID-19. Study information: Sites across the United States, Italy and Spain contributed samples from acute and convalescent COVID-19.

Original methodology: Estimation of nucleated cell counts was performed using reference gene primer amplification. Repertoires were generated with immunoSEQ multiplex PCR, while TCRdb's copy carries only in-frame clones and drops some. That table gives V, J and clone size, and the DNA gave D and trimming. The repertoire consists of 50,000 to 60,000 clones, with roughly nine tenths occurring once and the leading ten covering about 25%. A few counts support this clone. The CDR3 length is 15 residues. Germline loops: CDR1 SNHLY, CDR2 FYNNEI. V was trimmed by 3 bases and J by 4 bases, leaving 12 bases between them.

The receptor was derived from a human donor in a cohort sampled during active COVID-19. V usage is TRBV2 and J usage is TRBJ2-2, with TRBD2 as a possible D gene (5 bases). Source material: peripheral blood. CDR3 nucleotides: TGTGCCAGCAGTGAGGTCGGGGTCGCCACCGGGGAGCTGTTTTTT. Translated: CASSEVGVATGELFF. The full variable domain, with the rest looked up from reference TRBV2 and TRBJ2-2, is EPEVTQTPSHQVTQMGQEVILRCVPISNHLYFYWYRQILGQKVEFLVSFYNNEISEKSEIFDDQFSVERPDGSNFTLKIRSTKLEDSAMYFCASSEVGVATGELFFGEGSRLTVL.